The following is a T cell receptor beta chain sequence with its context. Its cognate antigen is unknown. The record originates from a study of a mutant IDH1 vaccine in newly diagnosed glioma. Across the whole study: Beginning 4-6 weeks after radiotherapy alone, or with temozolomide cycles, vaccination took place. Treated patients, approximately 62% male and around 38% female, averaged about 42 years of age. Notes on the study in general: Shifts in the top peripheral T cell clonotypes seemed unrelated to pseudoprogression.

Measured with immunoSEQ multiplex PCR; TCRdb has only the in-frame clones, and not every one. The sample carries over 40,000 clones, around 87% recorded once. The germline V gene encodes CDR1 LNHDA and CDR2 SQIVND (reference sequence). The CDR3 has 14 amino acids. Trimming left V 5 bases short and J 4 bases short, with 13 bases between. Time point meaning: week 35, safety follow-up. Vaccination comprised doses that each held 300 ug of mutant IDH1 20-mer peptide, plus topical imiquimod. Vaccinations, eight in total, occurred in weeks 1, 3, 5, 7, 11, 15, 19, 23. Sequenced here: PBMCs, sampled from a glioma patient whose treatment included an IDH1 peptide vaccine. This TCR was sampled from a man in his forties with glioma. The gene calls are TRBV19 and TRBJ2-3, with D possibly being TRBD1 or TRBD2 (6 bases each). CDR3 in amino acids: CASSSQGGADTQYF. CDR3 nucleotides: TGTGCCAGTAGTTCACAGGGAGGTGCAGATACGCAGTATTTT. Looking up the rest from reference TRBV19 and TRBJ2-3 gives the full variable domain: DGGITQSPKYLFRKEGQNVTLSCEQNLNHDAMYWYRQDPGQGLRLIYYSQIVNDFQKGDIAEGYSVSREKKESFPLTVTSAQKNPTAFYLCASSSQGGADTQYFGPGTRLTVL.